The T cell receptor beta chain under discussion was sequenced for a study of cytomegalovirus exposure and HLA in healthy donors. General study results and limits: A later analysis revealed that TCR association rates differed between HLA loci, peaking at DRB1 and bottoming out at HLA-C. Using the classifier, cytomegalovirus status was reportedly diagnosed with high specificity and sensitivity.

Trimming pared 3 bases from V and 6 bases from J, leaving 6 bases between. This CDR3 contains 11 residues. Germline V CDR1 and CDR2: SEHNR, FQNEAQ (reference sequence). The table lists this clone with a count of one. Its target is not known. The PCR had 60 Vbeta and 13 Jbeta primers. Libraries were prepared by immunoSEQ multiplex PCR; TCRdb keeps only in-frame clonotypes and omits some of them. The sample has 130,000 to 150,000 clones, around 72% seen once. Specimen: PBMCs. This receptor was obtained from a man in his forties or fifties in good health and CMV-seronegative. The chain links TRBV7-9 to TRBJ2-7, with D uncertain. CDR3 protein: CASSFPGEQYF. CDR3 bases: TGTGCCAGCAGCTTTCCGGGCGAGCAGTACTTC. The variable domain in full, with the rest retrieved from reference TRBV7-9 and TRBJ2-7, is DTGVSQNPRHKITKRGQNVTFRCDPISEHNRLYWYRQTLGQGPEFLTYFQNEAQLEKSRLLSDRFSAERPKGSFSTLEIQRTEQGDSAMYLCASSFPGEQYFGPGTRLTVT.